A single sample is the source of the 22 T cell receptor beta chains below, sequenced in a study of shared clonotypes between healthy human individuals. Clones were sequenced by immunoSEQ multiplex PCR, and TCRdb holds only the in-frame ones, with some missing. The table records about 1.5 million clones, approximately 96% of them present only once. The specimen sequenced was naive CD4+ T cells sorted from blood. Stated subset: CD45RA+ positively selected. The source of these receptors is a man younger than 40 in good health.

This chain links TRBV6-6 with TRBJ2-7; 7 nucleotides match TRBD2. The CDR3 runs to 14 residues. V was clipped by 5 bases and J by 3 bases; unmatched bases: 7. The germline CDR1 and CDR2 sequences are MNHNY and SVGAGI (reference sequence). The CDR3 reads CASSPLAGDYEQYF. The DNA of the CDR3 is TGTGCCAGCAGTCCCCTCGCGGGGGACTACGAGCAGTACTTC.

J is TRBJ1-2 and V is TRBV27; no reliable D call. Deletions cut 3 bases from V and 8 bases from J, with 13 bases between. Germline values: CDR1 MNHEY, CDR2 SMNVEV (reference sequence). This CDR3 contains 13 residues. The CDR3 region has the DNA TGTGCCAGCAGTTTGGGCCGGACGGAAGGCTACACCTTC. Translating gives CASSLGRTEGYTF.

The chain couples TRBV21-1 to TRBJ2-1. TRBV21-1 is an annotated pseudogene. The CDR3 runs to 16 residues. The CDR3 reads CASSSPGISGANEQFF. CDR3 in DNA: TGTGCCAGCAGCTCTCCCGGGATCTCCGGGGCCAATGAGCAGTTCTTC.

J is TRBJ2-5 and V is TRBV5-1; 9 bases line up with TRBD1. The CDR3 has 19 residues. V lost 3 bases to trimming and J lost 5 bases; unmatched junction nucleotides: 20. CDR1 is SGHRS and CDR2 is YFSETQ in the germline V gene. This CDR3 is CASSWQPPLSGTGRETQYF. The CDR3 bases are TGCGCCAGCAGCTGGCAACCGCCGCTGTCGGGGACAGGGCGTGAGACCCAGTACTTC.

This clone was picked up one time. The chain is built from TRBV7-9 and TRBJ2-5; unclear D gene. CDR3 length: 13 residues. V shed 6 bases and J shed 3 bases, with 11 bases lying between them. CDR1 and CDR2 from the germline V gene are SEHNR and FQNEAQ (reference sequence). Here the CDR3 reads CASSQEREETQYF. CDR3 sequence (DNA): TGTGCCAGCAGTCAGGAACGGGAAGAGACCCAGTACTTC.

The chain couples TRBV19 to TRBJ1-1, with unresolved D. The CDR3 spans 14 residues. Germline V gene sequence: CDR1 LNHDA, CDR2 SQIVND (reference sequence). V lost 3 bases, J lost 4 bases, and 12 bases lay in between. The DNA for the CDR3 is TGTGCCAGTAGTATCGATGACGTTGTCACTGAAGCTTTCTTT. Its protein product is CASSIDDVVTEAFF.

Points on this clone: The same CDR3 is also encoded by other DNA sequences in this sample. This chain links TRBV7-9 with TRBJ1-5; a weak D match, TRBD1 (5 bases). The CDR3 consists of 13 residues. Germline V gene sequence: CDR1 SEHNR, CDR2 FQNEAQ (reference sequence). V was shortened by 8 bases and J by 0 bases, with 8 bases between the two germline ends. CDR3 protein: CASRGDSNQPQHF. The CDR3 coding sequence is TGTGCCAGCCGGGGCGATAGCAATCAGCCCCAGCATTTT. Full variable domain (rest looked up from reference TRBV7-9 and TRBJ1-5): DTGVSQNPRHKITKRGQNVTFRCDPISEHNRLYWYRQTLGQGPEFLTYFQNEAQLEKSRLLSDRFSAERPKGSFSTLEIQRTEQGDSAMYLCASRGDSNQPQHFGDGTRLSIL.

The chain combines TRBV5-1 with TRBJ1-1, with a possible D match to TRBD1 (6 bases). Germline assignment: CDR1 SGHRS and CDR2 YFSETQ. This CDR3 is built from 15 residues. Trimming pared 0 bases from V and 5 bases from J, leaving 14 bases between. This CDR3 reads CASSLDGPDRTEAFF. For the CDR3, the DNA is TGCGCCAGCAGCTTGGACGGTCCTGACAGGACTGAAGCTTTCTTT.

The V and J genes are TRBV19 and TRBJ2-2; D unclear. The CDR3 has 17 residues. With 5 bases removed from V and 0 bases from J, the gap between germline ends came to 16 bases. The germline CDR1 and CDR2 sequences are LNHDA and SQIVND (reference sequence). CDR3 nucleotide sequence: TGTGCCAGTAGTCCCCCCACGTCTGCACCGAACACCGGGGAGCTGTTTTTT. It is translated as CASSPPTSAPNTGELFF.

The chain has TRBV2 and TRBJ2-7; 8 bases fit TRBD2. From germline, CDR1 is SNHLY and CDR2 FYNNEI. J lost 5 bases, V lost 6 bases, and 12 bases had no gene match. The CDR3 length is 15 residues. CDR3: CASRALGGALNEQYF. The CDR3 DNA is TGTGCCAGCAGGGCCCTCGGGGGGGCGCTCAACGAGCAGTACTTC.

The V call is TRBV11-2, the J call TRBJ2-3; 11 bases align to TRBD2. This CDR3 has 17 amino acids. After removal of 3 bases from V and 3 bases from J, the junction contained 8 bases not matched to a gene. Germline V gives CDR1 SGHAT, CDR2 FQNNGV. The CDR3 bases are TGTGCCAGCAGCTTTTGGAATAGCGGGAGGGCGACAGATACGCAGTATTTT. It specifies CASSFWNSGRATDTQYF. Variable domain in full (rest from reference TRBV11-2 and TRBJ2-3): EAGVAQSPRYKIIEKRQSVAFWCNPISGHATLYWYQQILGQGPKLLIQFQNNGVVDDSQLPKDRFSAERLKGVDSTLKIQPAKLEDSAVYLCASSFWNSGRATDTQYFGPGTRLTVL.

This clone occurred once. V is TRBV7-3 and J is TRBJ1-1, with no clear D. V lost 3 bases and J lost 3, with 8 bases in between. The germline CDR1 and CDR2 sequences are SGHTA and FQGTGA. This CDR3 comprises 13 residues. The CDR3 protein is CASSFGGDTEAFF. For the CDR3, the DNA is TGTGCCAGCAGCTTCGGCGGGGACACTGAAGCTTTCTTT. Supplemented by reference TRBV7-3 and TRBJ1-1, the full variable domain reads GAGVSQTPSNKVTEKGKYVELRCDPISGHTALYWYRQSLGQGPEFLIYFQGTGAADDSGLPNDRFFAVRPEGSVSTLKIQRTERGDSAVYLCASSFGGDTEAFFGQGTRLTVV.

The CDR3 sequence is CASSLNFGGYTF. CDR3 nucleotide sequence: TGTGCCAGCAGCTTAAACTTCGGTGGCTACACCTTC. The rearrangement uses TRBV7-9 and TRBJ1-2; D remains unclear. The CDR3 spans 12 residues. Germline loops: CDR1 SEHNR, CDR2 FQNEAQ (reference sequence). The germline V and J ends were trimmed by 2 bases and 7 bases, with 8 bases remaining between them.

The chain combines TRBV7-2 with TRBJ2-4; D might be TRBD1 or TRBD2, each matching 6 bases. This CDR3 region has 13 residues. Germline V gene lookup returns CDR1 SGHTA and CDR2 FQGNSA. Between the trimmed V and J ends, which lost 5 bases and 7 bases, there was a span of 12 bases. CDR3 DNA: TGTGCCAGCAGCAACCTAGGGGGGAACATTCAGTACTTC. It encodes CASSNLGGNIQYF. Combining the CDR3 with reference TRBV7-2 and TRBJ2-4 gives the whole variable domain GAGVSQSPSNKVTEKGKDVELRCDPISGHTALYWYRQSLGQGLEFLIYFQGNSAPDKSGLPSDRFSAERTGGSVSTLTIQRTQQEDSAVYLCASSNLGGNIQYFGAGTRLSVL.

The chain uses TRBV18 and TRBJ2-2, with 7 positions matching TRBD2. This CDR3 is 16 amino acids long. The J segment lost 4 bases and the V segment lost 4 bases, leaving 9 bases of the junction unmatched. The germline CDR1 and CDR2 sequences are KGHSH and LQKENI. As DNA, the CDR3 is TGTGCCAGCTCACACACCCCTGGGACTACCACCGGGGAGCTGTTTTTT. It translates to CASSHTPGTTTGELFF.

The J gene is TRBJ1-4, the V gene TRBV4-1, with 10 bases that match TRBD1. J gave up 4 bases and V 4 bases, and 6 bases lay outside the gene matches. The CDR3 has 16 amino acids. Germline values: CDR1 MGHRA, CDR2 YSYEKL. CDR3 loop: CASSRRQGADNEKLFF. The CDR3 coding sequence is TGCGCCAGCAGCCGCCGACAGGGGGCCGATAATGAAAAACTGTTTTTT.

This clone has only one observation. The identical CDR3 is also encoded by other nucleotide sequences in the sample. The V gene is TRBV29-1, the J gene TRBJ2-2, with D unclear. V lost 4 bases, J lost 0 bases, and 6 bases lay in between. The CDR3 consists of 13 residues. Germline V gene data show CDR1 as SQVTM and CDR2 as ANQGSEA. CDR3 protein: CSVGGSNTGELFF. The CDR3 DNA follows: TGCAGCGTTGGGGGATCGAACACCGGGGAGCTGTTTTTT.

This clone was seen only once. The CDR3 nucleotides are TGTGCCACCAGCAAAGAATTTTTTAGGACTAGCGGGAACACAGATACGCAGTATTTT. Protein sequence: CATSKEFFRTSGNTDTQYF. The chain links TRBV15 to TRBJ2-3; 12 bases line up with TRBD2. Trimming took 4 bases from V and 2 from J; bases not matched to a gene: 13. CDR1 is LNHNV and CDR2 is YYDKDF in the germline V gene (reference sequence). The CDR3 length is 19 residues.

The rearrangement joins TRBV28 to TRBJ1-3; no definite D call. The CDR3 has 14 amino acids. CDR1 is MDHEN and CDR2 is SYDVKM in the germline V gene. Trimming took off 4 bases at V and 7 bases at J, with 14 bases between the two ends. CDR3 sequence (DNA): TGTGCCAGCAGTTCGCTAGTCTCGACCAACACCATATATTTT. Its protein product is CASSSLVSTNTIYF.

This clone occurred once. Here the CDR3 reads CASSHLGDTQYF. The CDR3 nucleotides read TGTGCCAGCAGCCACTTGGGAGATACGCAGTATTTT. The genes are TRBV14 and TRBJ2-3, with no clear D. The CDR3 runs 12 residues. In germline, CDR1 is SGHDN, CDR2 FVKESK. V shed 3 bases and J shed 5 bases, with 6 bases lying between them.

The V call is TRBV28, the J call TRBJ2-1, with 13 bases fitting TRBD2. The junction had 6 bases not matched to a gene; V was cut back by 6 bases and J by 1 base. From germline, CDR1 is MDHEN and CDR2 SYDVKM. CDR3 length: 17 amino acids. This CDR3 is CASRWTSGRGSYNEQFF. In DNA, the CDR3 is TGTGCCAGCAGGTGGACTAGCGGGAGAGGTTCCTACAATGAGCAGTTCTTC.

The chain recombines TRBV2 with TRBJ2-5; unclear D gene. CDR1 and CDR2 from the germline V gene are SNHLY and FYNNEI. Trimming stripped 7 bases from V and 4 bases from J, with 7 bases between. CDR3 length: 11 residues. The CDR3 DNA reads TGTGCCAGCAAAGTCTTAGAGACCCAGTACTTC. Translating it yields CASKVLETQYF. Filled out from reference TRBV2 and TRBJ2-5, the complete variable domain reads EPEVTQTPSHQVTQMGQEVILRCVPISNHLYFYWYRQILGQKVEFLVSFYNNEISEKSEIFDDQFSVERPDGSNFTLKIRSTKLEDSAMYFCASKVLETQYFGPGTRLLVL.